The 12 T cell receptor beta chains below come from one sample, sequenced in a study of blood T cells in healthy people across ages. A second PCR, run for about 6 to 11 cycles, used a sample-barcoded 5' primer plus a J-beta primer mix. TCRdb re-called the 5' RACE reads with MiXCR, one entry per CDR3 protein. Counted here are 1,500,000 or so distinct CDR3 sequences, almost 60% occurring once; the ten biggest clones make up over 6.5%. Sequenced: blood. The source is a man aged 18 to 30 in good health.

The chain carries TRBV20-1 and TRBJ2-7; weak D call: TRBD1 (7 bases). The CDR3 covers 16 residues. The V end was cut by 1 base, the J end by 4 bases, with 20 bases between. Germline V gene lookup returns CDR1 DFQATT and CDR2 SNEGSKA (reference sequence). The CDR3 spells CSARVRGRGERYEQYF. The CDR3 coding sequence is TGCAGTGCTAGAGTTAGGGGCAGGGGGGAGAGGTACGAGCAGTACTTC.

The J gene is TRBJ2-7, the V gene TRBV20-1, with D perhaps TRBD2 (7 bases). The CDR3 covers 13 residues. Germline V lookup: CDR1 DFQATT, CDR2 SNEGSKA (reference sequence). V dropped 5 bases and J dropped 7 bases, with 18 bases sitting between them. The DNA for the CDR3 is TGCAGTGCTGAGGGGGGGGTCTGGGGGGAGCAGTACTTC. The encoded protein is CSAEGGVWGEQYF.

V usage is TRBV5-1 and J usage is TRBJ2-7; 8 nucleotides align to TRBD1. The CDR3 is 14 amino acids. Unmatched junction bases numbered 8, after V lost 6 bases and J lost 3 bases. Germline V gives CDR1 SGHRS, CDR2 YFSETQ. CDR3 in amino acids: CASTPGTGDYEQYF. The CDR3 coding sequence is TGCGCCAGCACCCCCGGGACAGGTGACTACGAGCAGTACTTC.

This chain uses TRBV28 with TRBJ2-1, with 12 bases identical to TRBD2. The junction had 3 bases not matched to a gene; V was cut back by 6 bases and J by 12 bases. The CDR3 runs 12 residues. Germline CDR1 and CDR2: MDHEN and SYDVKM. CDR3 region: CASSWGLAGQFF. Here the CDR3 DNA reads TGTGCCAGCAGCTGGGGACTAGCGGGGCAGTTCTTC.

V and J are TRBV6-6 and TRBJ2-7; the D gene could be TRBD1 or TRBD2 (7 bases each). The CDR3 sequence is 15 residues long. Germline V gene data show CDR1 as MNHNY and CDR2 as SVGAGI (reference sequence). With 3 bases removed from V and 1 base from J, the gap between germline ends came to 13 bases. The CDR3 loop reads CASSYGRGHSYEQYF. CDR3 nucleotides: TGTGCCAGCAGTTATGGGAGGGGGCATTCCTACGAGCAGTACTTC.

The chain couples TRBV4-1 to TRBJ1-4; D gene unclear. Germline CDR1 reads MGHRA; CDR2 reads YSYEKL. Trimming took off 0 bases at V and 3 bases at J, with 11 bases between the two ends. CDR3 length: 16 residues. CDR3 in amino acids: CASSQDTPASNEKLFF. The DNA of the CDR3 is TGCGCCAGCAGCCAAGACACGCCGGCGTCTAATGAAAAACTGTTTTTT.

The chain joins TRBV11-2 to TRBJ1-3; D ambiguous. In germline, CDR1 is SGHAT, CDR2 FQNNGV. V lost 7 bases to trimming and J lost 5 bases, with 9 bases between them. This CDR3 contains 12 residues. The CDR3, as DNA: TGTGCCAGCACCTCAGCCCGAAACACCATATATTTT. It specifies CASTSARNTIYF.

The gene calls are TRBV29-1 and TRBJ2-1; D is undetermined. There are 9 residues in the CDR3. CDR1 is SQVTM and CDR2 is ANQGSEA in the germline V gene. V lost 7 bases and J lost 10, with 8 bases in between. The CDR3, as DNA: TGCAGCGGTGGTGGGGAGCAGTTCTTC. The encoded protein is CSGGGEQFF.

The J gene is TRBJ2-7, the V gene TRBV12-3 or TRBV12-4; 8 bases line up with TRBD2. The closer fit of TRBJ2-5 to the DNA end suggests the J call may be wrong. The CDR3 consists of 16 residues. CDR3 nucleotides: TGTGCCAGCAGCCGCGGTCGTAGCGGGGTGGGGGAGACCCAGTACTTC. Protein product: CASSRGRSGVGETQYF.

This clonotype was picked up a small number of times. The genes are TRBV2 and TRBJ1-6; possible D gene TRBD1, 5 bases. Trimming shortened V by 5 bases and J by 9 bases, and 11 bases separated the two germline ends. CDR1 SNHLY and CDR2 FYNNEI come from the germline V gene. The CDR3 runs to 13 residues. The CDR3 DNA follows: TGTGCCAGCAGTCAACGGGGGGGTTCACCCCTCCACTTT. It encodes CASSQRGGSPLHF.

The V call is TRBV12-3 or TRBV12-4, the J call TRBJ2-1; D is unclear. There are 10 residues in the CDR3. Trimming pared 6 bases from V and 11 bases from J, leaving 8 bases between. This chain's CDR3 is CASSSGQQFF. In DNA, the CDR3 is TGTGCCAGCAGCTCTGGACAGCAGTTCTTC.

V usage is TRBV12-3 or TRBV12-4 and J usage is TRBJ2-7, with D tentatively TRBD2 (5 bases). This CDR3 contains 11 residues. The V and J ends lost 7 bases and 9 bases respectively, with 13 bases between them. CDR3 sequence reads: CASNGGRGQYF. DNA of the CDR3: TGTGCCAGCAATGGAGGACGAGGGCAGTACTTC.